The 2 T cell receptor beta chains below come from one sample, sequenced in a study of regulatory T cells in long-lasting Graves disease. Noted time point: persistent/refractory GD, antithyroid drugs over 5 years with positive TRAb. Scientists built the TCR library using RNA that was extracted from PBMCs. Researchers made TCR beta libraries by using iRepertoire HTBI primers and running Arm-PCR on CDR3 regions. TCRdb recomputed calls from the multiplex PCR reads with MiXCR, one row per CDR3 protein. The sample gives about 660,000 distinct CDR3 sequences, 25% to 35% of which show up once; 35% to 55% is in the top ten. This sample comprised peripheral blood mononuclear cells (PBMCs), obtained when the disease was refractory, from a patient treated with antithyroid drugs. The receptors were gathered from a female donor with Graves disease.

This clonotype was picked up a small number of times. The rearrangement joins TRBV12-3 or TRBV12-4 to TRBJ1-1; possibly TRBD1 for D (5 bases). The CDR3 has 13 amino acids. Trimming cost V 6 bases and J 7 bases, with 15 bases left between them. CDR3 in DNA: TGTGCCAGCAGACAGGCTCCTATACTTGAAGCTTTCTTT. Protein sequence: CASRQAPILEAFF.

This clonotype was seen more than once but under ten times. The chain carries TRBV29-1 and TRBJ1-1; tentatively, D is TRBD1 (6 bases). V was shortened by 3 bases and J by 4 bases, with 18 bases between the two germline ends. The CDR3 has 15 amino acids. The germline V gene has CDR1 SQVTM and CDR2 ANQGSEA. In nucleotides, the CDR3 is TGCAGCGTTGAGGACCCCACAGGGAAAGGCACTGAAGCTTTCTTT. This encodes CSVEDPTGKGTEAFF.